This T cell receptor beta chain was sequenced during a study of blood T cell repertoires in COVID-19. Trimming removed 5 bases from V and 7 bases from J; junction bases left unmatched: 8. Germline assignment: CDR1 MNHEY and CDR2 SMNVEV (reference sequence). The CDR3 is 16 amino acids. Original handling: Cell counts per sample came from amplifying reference gene primers. Some clones are missing from TCRdb's copy, which holds only in-frame ones; the method was immunoSEQ multiplex PCR. V and J calls and clone size are given by that table; D and trimming were obtained from the DNA. The table has more than 200,000 clones, around 82% seen once.

The chain combines TRBV27 with TRBJ2-2, with 12 bases matching TRBD1. Material for sequencing was peripheral blood. This clonotype originated in a woman aged 80 or over with active or convalescent COVID-19. DNA for the CDR3: TGTGCCAGCAGTAGGCGGGACAGGGGGCAGGGCGGGGAGCTGTTTTTT. It yields the protein CASSRRDRGQGGELFF.